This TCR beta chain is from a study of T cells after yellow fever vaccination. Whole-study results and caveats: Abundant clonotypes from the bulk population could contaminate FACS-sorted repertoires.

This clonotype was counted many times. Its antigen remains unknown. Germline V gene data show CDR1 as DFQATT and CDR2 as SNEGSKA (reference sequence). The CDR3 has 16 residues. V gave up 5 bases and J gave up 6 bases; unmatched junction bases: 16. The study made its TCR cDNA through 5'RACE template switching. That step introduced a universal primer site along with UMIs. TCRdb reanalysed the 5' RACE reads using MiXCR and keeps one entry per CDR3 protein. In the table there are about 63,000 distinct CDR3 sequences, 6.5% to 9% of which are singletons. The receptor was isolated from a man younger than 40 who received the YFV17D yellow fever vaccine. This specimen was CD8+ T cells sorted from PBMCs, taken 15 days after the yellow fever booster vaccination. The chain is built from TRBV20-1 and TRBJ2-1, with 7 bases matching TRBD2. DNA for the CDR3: TGCAGTGCTTATCCCTCAACTAGCGTCCCCGTCAATGAGCAGTTCTTC. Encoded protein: CSAYPSTSVPVNEQFF.